The clone carrying this T cell receptor (beta chain) was seen once. Its antigen is unidentified. This entry comes from a study of a mutant IDH1 vaccine in newly diagnosed glioma. Across the whole study: Sex among treated patients split about 60% male, approximately 38% female; mean age was approximately 41 years. The study's findings and limits: Changes to the top peripheral T cell clonotypes appeared unrelated to pseudoprogression.

Time point: week 23, last vaccination. It was 300 ug of mutant IDH1 20-mer peptide that made up each vaccine dose, given with topical imiquimod. Generated by immunoSEQ multiplex PCR, the TCRdb table keeps only in-frame clones and is missing some. The sample shows some 70,000 clones, over 75% of them seen only once. The trim removed 1 base at V and 5 bases at J, leaving 5 bases unmatched. This CDR3 is built from 15 residues. Germline values: CDR1 MNHNS, CDR2 SASEGT. Sequencing used PBMCs, obtained from a glioma patient whose treatment included an IDH1 peptide vaccine. This rearrangement joins TRBV6-1 to TRBJ2-5; 9 bases are a match to TRBD2. The TCR originated in a young man with glioma. The CDR3 sequence is CASSEGGGAGETQYF. The CDR3 DNA sequence: TGTGCCAGCAGTGAAGGCGGGGGGGCCGGGGAGACCCAGTACTTC.